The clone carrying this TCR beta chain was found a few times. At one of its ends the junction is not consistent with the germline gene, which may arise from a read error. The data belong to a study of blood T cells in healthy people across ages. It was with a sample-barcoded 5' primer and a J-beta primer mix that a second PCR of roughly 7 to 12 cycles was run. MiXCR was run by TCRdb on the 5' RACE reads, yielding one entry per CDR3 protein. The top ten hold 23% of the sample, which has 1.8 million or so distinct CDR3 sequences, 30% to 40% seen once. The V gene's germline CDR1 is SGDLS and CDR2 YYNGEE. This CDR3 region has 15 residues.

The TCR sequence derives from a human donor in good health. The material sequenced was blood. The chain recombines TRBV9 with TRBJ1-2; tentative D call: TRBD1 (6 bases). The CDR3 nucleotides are TGTGCCAGCAGCGTAGAGGGGGGCGCGAGACGTGGCCACACCTTC. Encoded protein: CASSVEGGARRGHTF.